The source of this T cell receptor beta chain is a study of blood T cell repertoires in COVID-19. In the source study's methods: Amplification of reference gene primers provided the estimated nucleated cell counts. The repertoire was sequenced with immunoSEQ multiplex PCR; TCRdb's copy has only in-frame clones and lacks some. The V and J calls and clone size are taken from that table; D and trimming were inferred from the DNA. The sample holds 150,000 to 200,000 clones, approximately 85% seen once. J was trimmed by 4 bases and V by 6 bases; bases with no gene match: 11. CDR1 MDHEN and CDR2 SYDVKM come from the germline V gene. The CDR3 consists of 15 residues.

The chain employs TRBV28 and TRBJ1-1, with TRBD1 identical over 7 bases. This receptor was obtained from a man aged 55 to 70 with acute or convalescent COVID-19. The material sequenced was peripheral blood. This CDR3 is CASSLKQGLVTEAFF. The DNA of the CDR3 is TGTGCCAGCAGCTTGAAACAGGGGCTGGTCACTGAAGCTTTCTTT.